This T cell receptor (beta chain) was sequenced in a study of blood T cell repertoires in COVID-19. V gave up 0 bases and J gave up 0 bases; unmatched junction bases: 8. This CDR3 is built from 18 residues. Germline assignment: CDR1 LGHNA and CDR2 YNFKEQ. Authors' analysis steps: Counts of nucleated cells, estimated from reference gene primer amplification, were obtained. Produced via immunoSEQ multiplex PCR; TCRdb's table is partial and in-frame only. V and J calls and clone size are those listed in that table; D and trimming were worked out from the DNA. The table has some 120,000 clones, 90% seen once.

The sample taken for sequencing was peripheral blood. V gene TRBV4-2 combines with J gene TRBJ2-4; 7 nucleotides match TRBD2. The receptor's source is a man between 60 and 75 years old with COVID-19, enrolled during active disease. This CDR3 reads CASSQDWEGRVAKNIQYF. In nucleotides, the CDR3 is TGTGCCAGCAGCCAAGACTGGGAGGGAAGGGTAGCCAAAAACATTCAGTACTTC.